The 20 T cell receptor beta chains below were found in one sample sequenced in a study of T-cell memory formation after mild COVID-19. TCRdb re-called the 5' RACE reads with MiXCR, one entry per CDR3 protein. The sample consists of a few hundred thousand distinct CDR3 sequences, less than 25% of them appearing once. The sequencing input was PBMCs or a T cell subset sorted from them (not recorded which). The source is an adult woman who had mild COVID-19 (a few samples of this study predate the infection). Cell type and time point are not known.

This clonotype has a handful of counts. The chain links TRBV7-9 to TRBJ1-2; D might be TRBD1 (6 bases). Germline V CDR1 and CDR2: SEHNR, FQNEAQ (reference sequence). This CDR3 has 14 amino acids. Trimming removed 1 base at V and 3 bases at J, with 9 bases between. Written as DNA, the CDR3 is TGTGCCAGCAGCTTAGGTACAGGGCACTATGGCTACACCTTC. Its translation is CASSLGTGHYGYTF.

The chain combines TRBV6-2 or TRBV6-3 with TRBJ2-7, with TRBD1 matching 9 bases. CDR1 is MNHEY, CDR2 SVGEGT, per germline. The CDR3 is made up of 15 amino acids. The V gene end was trimmed by 7 bases and the J gene end by 6 bases; junction bases not matched to a gene: 13. The CDR3 loop reads CASIEAGTGSAEQYF. CDR3 nucleotide sequence: TGTGCCAGCATTGAGGCCGGGACAGGGTCTGCCGAGCAGTACTTC.

This sequence joins TRBV2 and TRBJ1-2; D might be TRBD1 (5 bases). V was cut by 4 bases and J by 3 bases, with 12 bases left in between. CDR1 is SNHLY and CDR2 is FYNNEI in the germline V gene. The CDR3 covers 14 residues. CDR3 bases: TGTGCCAGCAGTGTTATAGGGGCTGACTATGGCTACACCTTC. Protein: CASSVIGADYGYTF.

CDR3 DNA: TGTGCCATCAGTGAACGGGGGGAAGATACGCAGTATTTT. Amino acids: CAISERGEDTQYF. The chain couples TRBV10-3 to TRBJ2-3, with 7 bases identical to TRBD2. The CDR3 totals 13 residues. From germline, CDR1 is ENHRY and CDR2 SYGVKD. The J segment lost 5 bases and the V segment lost 3 bases, leaving 2 bases of the junction unmatched.

As concerns this clonotype: The junction and the germline gene differ at one end; a read error may be behind it. The chain's CDR3 is CASNLGRVQETQYF. CDR3 coding DNA: TGCGCCAGCAACTTGGGGAGGGTCCAAGAGACCCAGTACTTC. This chain connects TRBV5-1 to TRBJ2-5, with 7 bases matching TRBD2. The CDR3 extends over 14 amino acids. Germline assignment: CDR1 SGHRS and CDR2 YFSETQ.

Only a few counts were recorded for this clonotype. The chain uses TRBV6-2 or TRBV6-3 and TRBJ2-1; 14 bases match TRBD2. The CDR3 is 19 amino acids. V lost 4 bases to trimming and J lost 5 bases; unmatched junction nucleotides: 13. The germline V gene has CDR1 MNHEY and CDR2 SVGEGT. CDR3 loop: CASSWRLAGGPYLNNEQFF. In nucleotides, the CDR3 is TGTGCCAGCAGTTGGAGACTAGCGGGAGGGCCGTACCTTAACAATGAGCAGTTCTTC.

In this sample, this clonotype turned up a few times. The rearrangement uses TRBV14 and TRBJ2-1; 13 nucleotides match TRBD2. CDR1 is SGHDN and CDR2 is FVKESK in the germline V gene. The CDR3 is made up of 19 amino acids. V was pared by 2 bases and J by 10 bases, with 17 bases of the junction left unmatched. The CDR3 sequence: CASSQKGVLAGGPLTEQFF. CDR3 nucleotides: TGTGCCAGCAGCCAAAAGGGGGTACTAGCGGGAGGGCCGCTGACCGAGCAGTTCTTC.

This clonotype was seen more than once but under ten times. The V gene is TRBV5-1, the J gene TRBJ2-5, with D possibly matching TRBD2 (5 bases). Trimming cost V 4 bases and J 5 bases, with 18 bases left between them. Germline V gene data show CDR1 as SGHRS and CDR2 as YFSETQ. The CDR3 covers 15 residues. The CDR3, as DNA: TGCGCCAGCAGCCGATCCCGGGGTGTGAGGGAGACCCAGTACTTC. Protein sequence: CASSRSRGVRETQYF.

In its sample, this clonotype was seen a few times. The J gene is TRBJ1-2, the V gene TRBV7-9, with 7 bases identical to TRBD1. The CDR3 is 13 amino acids. The V gene's germline CDR1 is SEHNR and CDR2 FQNEAQ (reference sequence). Trimming cost V 5 bases and J 8 bases; bases outside gene matches: 8. This CDR3 reads CASSHTGVEGYTF. CDR3 in DNA: TGTGCCAGCAGCCATACAGGGGTGGAAGGCTACACCTTC.

Only a few counts were recorded for this clonotype. The chain combines TRBV5-1 with TRBJ1-1; TRBD1 is a possible D gene (6 bases). The CDR3 length is 13 residues. V lost 7 bases and J 4 bases, leaving 14 bases between the germline ends. Germline V gives CDR1 SGHRS, CDR2 YFSETQ. This CDR3 is CASGQGSGTEAFF. The CDR3 bases are TGCGCCAGCGGCCAGGGGTCGGGCACTGAAGCTTTCTTT.

The rearrangement links TRBV6-5 to TRBJ2-7, with TRBD2 identical over 11 bases. Germline CDR1 MNHEY, CDR2 SVGAGI. The trim removed 6 bases at V and 2 bases at J, leaving 6 bases unmatched. The CDR3 loop spans 15 amino acids. CDR3 nucleotide sequence: TGTGCCAGCAGCTGGACTAGCGGGCAAACCTACGAGCAGTACTTC. Translated: CASSWTSGQTYEQYF.

The V and J genes are TRBV4-2 and TRBJ2-1, with D uncertain. Germline CDR1 is LGHNA and CDR2 is YNFKEQ. V lost 4 bases and J 7 bases, leaving 17 bases between the germline ends. This CDR3 region has 15 residues. In nucleotides, the CDR3 is TGTGCCAGCAGCCTTGGGAATACCCCAGTGAATGAGCAGTTCTTC. This encodes CASSLGNTPVNEQFF.

The genes are TRBV7-6 and TRBJ2-1; D is perhaps TRBD1 or TRBD2 (6 bases each). This CDR3 is built from 15 residues. The germline gives CDR1 SGHVS, CDR2 FNYEAQ. V was trimmed by 0 bases and J by 10 bases, leaving 16 bases between them. CDR3 sequence reads: CASSLASGAGMEQFF. DNA of the CDR3: TGTGCCAGCAGCTTAGCGTCGGGGGCTGGGATGGAGCAGTTCTTC.

The CDR3 DNA follows: TGTGCCAGCAGTGAGACCCCCGCCCAGCCCCAGCATTTT. Residues: CASSETPAQPQHF. This chain links TRBV6-1 with TRBJ1-5; D remains ambiguous. The germline gives CDR1 MNHNS, CDR2 SASEGT. The ends were cut back, 3 bases at V and 7 bases at J, with 10 bases in the middle. The CDR3 has 13 amino acids.

V gene TRBV15 combines with J gene TRBJ1-4, with D uncertain. V lost 0 bases to trimming and J lost 6 bases, with 11 bases between them. Germline V gene sequence: CDR1 LNHNV, CDR2 YYDKDF (reference sequence). The CDR3 runs to 15 residues. The CDR3 loop reads CATSRDVEGDEKLFF. CDR3 nucleotides: TGTGCCACCAGCAGAGATGTTGAGGGCGATGAAAAACTGTTTTTT.

The J gene is TRBJ1-2, the V gene TRBV6-1; D might be TRBD1 (6 bases). V lost 6 bases and J 8 bases, leaving 13 bases between the germline ends. This CDR3 contains 12 residues. Looked up from germline, CDR1 is MNHNS and CDR2 is SASEGT. Here the CDR3 reads CASSWTAKGYTF. The CDR3 nucleotides read TGTGCCAGCAGCTGGACAGCGAAAGGCTACACCTTC.

Only a few counts were recorded for this clonotype. The CDR3 DNA is TGTGCCAGCAGTTACTCGAGGTTCACAGGGTTGGCAGATACGCAGTATTTT. Its protein product is CASSYSRFTGLADTQYF. The V call is TRBV6-5, the J call TRBJ2-3; D is perhaps TRBD1 (6 bases). Germline V gene sequence: CDR1 MNHEY, CDR2 SVGAGI. This CDR3 contains 17 residues. Trimming cost V 0 bases and J 4 bases, with 17 bases left between them.

This clonotype was seen more than once but under ten times. A much larger clone is a single base away; this may be a read error. The CDR3: CASSAGGDTEAFF. In DNA, the CDR3 is TGTGCCAGCTCAGCGGGGGGTGACACTGAAGCTTTCTTT. The chain has TRBV18 and TRBJ1-1; TRBD1 might be the D (5 bases). This CDR3 has 13 residues. The germline V and J ends were trimmed by 5 bases and 3 bases, with 10 bases remaining between them. From germline, CDR1 is KGHSH and CDR2 LQKENI.

This clonotype has only a few counts. The V and J genes are TRBV5-1 and TRBJ1-1; possible D gene TRBD1, 6 bases. The germline CDR1 and CDR2 sequences are SGHRS and YFSETQ. CDR3 size: 14 residues. V lost 1 base and J lost 4, with 11 bases in between. CDR3 coding DNA: TGCGCCAGCAGCTTGTCCGGGGGGCCCACTGAAGCTTTCTTT. It encodes CASSLSGGPTEAFF.

This clonotype has more than one count but fewer than ten. This chain connects TRBV15 to TRBJ2-7; 8 bases are a match to TRBD2. The junction had 10 bases not matched to a gene; V was cut back by 4 bases and J by 2 bases. The CDR3 has 16 residues. Germline V lookup: CDR1 LNHNV, CDR2 YYDKDF (reference sequence). CDR3: CATSNLGAGVPYEQYF. In DNA, the CDR3 is TGTGCCACCAGCAATTTGGGAGCGGGAGTGCCCTACGAGCAGTACTTC.